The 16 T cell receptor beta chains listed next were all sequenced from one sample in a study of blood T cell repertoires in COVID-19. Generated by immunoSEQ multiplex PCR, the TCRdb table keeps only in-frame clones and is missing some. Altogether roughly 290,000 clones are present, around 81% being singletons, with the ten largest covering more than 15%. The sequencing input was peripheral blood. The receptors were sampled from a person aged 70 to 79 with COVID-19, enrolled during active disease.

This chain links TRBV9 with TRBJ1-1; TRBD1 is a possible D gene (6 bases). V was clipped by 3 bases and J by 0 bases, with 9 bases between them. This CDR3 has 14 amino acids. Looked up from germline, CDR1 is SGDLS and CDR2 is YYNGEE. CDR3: CASSADRLNTEAFF. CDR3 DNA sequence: TGTGCCAGCAGCGCGGACAGACTGAACACTGAAGCTTTCTTT.

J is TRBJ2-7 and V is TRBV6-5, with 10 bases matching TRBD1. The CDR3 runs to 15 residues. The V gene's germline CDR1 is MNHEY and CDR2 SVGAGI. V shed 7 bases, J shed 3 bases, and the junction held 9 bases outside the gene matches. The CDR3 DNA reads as TGTGCCAGCACTCGCGAGAGGGACAGGGGCTACGAGCAGTACTTC. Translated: CASTRERDRGYEQYF.

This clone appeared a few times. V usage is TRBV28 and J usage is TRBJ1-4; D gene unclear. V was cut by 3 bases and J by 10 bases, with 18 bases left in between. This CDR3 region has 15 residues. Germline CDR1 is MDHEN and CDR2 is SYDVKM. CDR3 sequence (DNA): TGTGCCAGCAGTTTGAGTCTGGGGTTTGAGGGAAAACTGTTTTTT. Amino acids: CASSLSLGFEGKLFF.

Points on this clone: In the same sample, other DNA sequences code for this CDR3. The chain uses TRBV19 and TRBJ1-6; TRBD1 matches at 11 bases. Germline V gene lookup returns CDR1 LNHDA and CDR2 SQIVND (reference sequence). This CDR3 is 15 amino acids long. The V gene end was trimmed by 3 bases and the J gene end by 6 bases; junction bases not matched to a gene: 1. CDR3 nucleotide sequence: TGTGCCAGTAGTATTGGACAGGGGGCTAATTCACCCCTCCACTTT. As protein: CASSIGQGANSPLHF.

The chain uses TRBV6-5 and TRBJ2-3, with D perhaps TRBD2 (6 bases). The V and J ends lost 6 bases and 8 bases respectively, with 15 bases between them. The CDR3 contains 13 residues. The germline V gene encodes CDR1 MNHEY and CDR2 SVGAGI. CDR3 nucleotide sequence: TGTGCCAGCAGACGTGCTAATAGCGGTACGCAGTATTTT. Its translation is CASRRANSGTQYF.

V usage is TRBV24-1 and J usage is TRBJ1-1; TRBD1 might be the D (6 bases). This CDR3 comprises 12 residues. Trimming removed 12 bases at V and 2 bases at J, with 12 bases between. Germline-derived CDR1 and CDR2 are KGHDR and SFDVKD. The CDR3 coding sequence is TGTGCCTCAGCGGGGGCTAACACTGAAGCTTTCTTT. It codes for CASAGANTEAFF.

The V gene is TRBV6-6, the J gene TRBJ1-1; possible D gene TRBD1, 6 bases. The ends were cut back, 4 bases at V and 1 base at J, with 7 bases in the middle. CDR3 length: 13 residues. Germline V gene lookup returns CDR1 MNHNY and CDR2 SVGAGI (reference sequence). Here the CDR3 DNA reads TGTGCCAGCAGTTGGACAGAGAACACTGAAGCTTTCTTT. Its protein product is CASSWTENTEAFF.

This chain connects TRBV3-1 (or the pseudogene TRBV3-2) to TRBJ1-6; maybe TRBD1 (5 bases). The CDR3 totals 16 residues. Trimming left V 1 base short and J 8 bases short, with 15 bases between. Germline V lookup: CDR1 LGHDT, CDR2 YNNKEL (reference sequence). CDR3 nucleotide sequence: TGTGCCAGCAGCCAAGTCGGGGGGACGGTCGATTCACCCCTCCACTTT. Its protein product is CASSQVGGTVDSPLHF.

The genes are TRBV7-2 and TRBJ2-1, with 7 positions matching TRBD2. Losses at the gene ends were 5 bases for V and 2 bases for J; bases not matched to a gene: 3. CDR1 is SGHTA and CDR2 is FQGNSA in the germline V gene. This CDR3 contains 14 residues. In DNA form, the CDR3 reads TGTGCCAGCAGCGCCGGACTAGCCTACAATGAGCAGTTCTTC. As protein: CASSAGLAYNEQFF. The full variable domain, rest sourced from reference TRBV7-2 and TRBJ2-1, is GAGVSQSPSNKVTEKGKDVELRCDPISGHTALYWYRQSLGQGLEFLIYFQGNSAPDKSGLPSDRFSAERTGGSVSTLTIQRTQQEDSAVYLCASSAGLAYNEQFFGPGTRLTVL.

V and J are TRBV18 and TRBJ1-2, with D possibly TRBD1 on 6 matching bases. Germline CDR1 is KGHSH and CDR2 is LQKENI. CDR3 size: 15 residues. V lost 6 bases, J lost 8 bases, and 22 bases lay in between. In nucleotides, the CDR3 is TGTGCCAGCTCCCTAACCGGACAGAAAAACTTCGGCTACACCTTC. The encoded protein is CASSLTGQKNFGYTF.

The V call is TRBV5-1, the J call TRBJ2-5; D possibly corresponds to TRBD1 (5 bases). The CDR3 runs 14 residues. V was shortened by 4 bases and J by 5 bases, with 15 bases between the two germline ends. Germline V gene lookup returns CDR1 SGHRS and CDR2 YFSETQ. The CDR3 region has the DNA TGCGCCAGCAGCCCCGGTTGGGGCAGGGAGACCCAGTACTTC. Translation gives CASSPGWGRETQYF.

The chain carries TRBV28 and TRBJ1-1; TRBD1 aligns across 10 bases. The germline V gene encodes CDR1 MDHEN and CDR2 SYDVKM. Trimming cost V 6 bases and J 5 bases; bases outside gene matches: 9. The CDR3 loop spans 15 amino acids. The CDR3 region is CASSPSGQGHTEAFF. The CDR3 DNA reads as TGTGCCAGCAGCCCATCGGGACAGGGGCATACTGAAGCTTTCTTT.

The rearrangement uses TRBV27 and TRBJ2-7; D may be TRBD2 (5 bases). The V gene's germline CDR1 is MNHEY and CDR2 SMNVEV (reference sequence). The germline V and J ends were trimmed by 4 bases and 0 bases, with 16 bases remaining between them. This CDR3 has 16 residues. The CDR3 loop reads CASSSRKAGSSYEQYF. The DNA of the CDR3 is TGTGCCAGCAGTTCCCGGAAGGCGGGCAGCTCCTACGAGCAGTACTTC.

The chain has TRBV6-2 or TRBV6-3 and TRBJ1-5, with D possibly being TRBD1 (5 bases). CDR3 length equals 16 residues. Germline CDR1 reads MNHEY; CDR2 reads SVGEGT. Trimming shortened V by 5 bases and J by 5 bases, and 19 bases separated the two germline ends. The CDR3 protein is CASSIPRGREYQPQHF. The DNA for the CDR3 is TGTGCCAGCAGTATCCCGCGGGGACGGGAATATCAGCCCCAGCATTTT.

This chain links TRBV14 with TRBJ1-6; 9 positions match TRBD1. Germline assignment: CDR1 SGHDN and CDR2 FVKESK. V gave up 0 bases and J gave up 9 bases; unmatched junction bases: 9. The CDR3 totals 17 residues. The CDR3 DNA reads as TGTGCCAGCAGCCAAGATTCCCACCGGGACAGGGCTTCACCCCTCCACTTT. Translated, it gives CASSQDSHRDRASPLHF.

The chain's CDR3 is CASSDLGARSPLHF. The DNA for the CDR3 is TGTGCCAGCAGCGACCTGGGGGCGCGATCACCCCTCCACTTT. This chain uses TRBV6-5 with TRBJ1-6, with D perhaps TRBD1 (6 bases). The V end lost 6 bases, the J end lost 10 bases, and 16 bases lay between the germline ends. The germline V gene has CDR1 MNHEY and CDR2 SVGAGI. The CDR3 is 14 residues long.